Listed here are 14 T cell receptor beta chains from one sample, sequenced in a study of cytomegalovirus exposure and HLA in healthy donors (dated by TCRdb to between 2016 and 2019). Libraries were constructed by the immunoSEQ multiplex PCR assay. TCRdb took over this immuneACCESS table, retaining in-frame rearrangements with V and J assigned. Such tables are incomplete; in checked studies, under half of the missing clones stem from an unresolved V gene, and the remainder is unexplained. A total of about 360,000 clones appear in this sample, about nine tenths of them only once. Around 0.8% of the sample is in the top ten clones. Source material: PBMCs. Receptors were obtained from a woman younger than 35 in good health and CMV-seronegative.

The gene calls are TRBV27 and TRBJ1-5; D call uncertain. Trimming removed 0 bases from V and 1 base from J, with 4 bases in between. In germline, CDR1 is MNHEY, CDR2 SMNVEV (reference sequence). The CDR3 covers 14 residues. This CDR3 is CASSLSRSNQPQHF. CDR3 DNA sequence: TGTGCCAGCAGTTTATCGCGCAGCAATCAGCCCCAGCATTTT.

The J gene is TRBJ1-3, the V gene TRBV6-6; D is perhaps TRBD1 (5 bases). This CDR3 is 13 amino acids long. Deletions cut 6 bases from V and 0 bases from J, with 6 bases between. In germline, CDR1 is MNHNY, CDR2 SVGAGI (reference sequence). The CDR3 nucleotides are TGTGCCAGCAGAAGGGGCTCTGGAAACACCATATATTTT. Encoded protein: CASRRGSGNTIYF.

This chain connects TRBV9 to TRBJ2-1; 7 positions match TRBD1. Germline assignment: CDR1 SGDLS and CDR2 YYNGEE. There are 17 residues in the CDR3. Germline trimming cut 3 bases from V and 7 bases from J; bases unmatched to any gene: 16. CDR3 in DNA: TGTGCCAGCAGCGCTGGAACCGGGACAGCCATGGGAAATGAGCAGTTCTTC. It specifies CASSAGTGTAMGNEQFF.

The V gene is TRBV2, the J gene TRBJ1-1; D not certain. This CDR3 is built from 16 residues. Looked up from germline, CDR1 is SNHLY and CDR2 is FYNNEI. V lost 2 bases and J lost 1, with 14 bases in between. The CDR3 spells CASSEWSKAPNTEAFF. CDR3 DNA sequence: TGTGCCAGCAGTGAATGGAGTAAGGCCCCGAACACTGAAGCTTTCTTT.

The chain combines TRBV5-6 with TRBJ1-5, with D hard to call. V was clipped by 3 bases and J by 3 bases, with 4 bases between them. CDR3 length equals 12 residues. Germline loops: CDR1 SGHDT, CDR2 YYEEEE. CDR3 sequence (DNA): TGTGCCAGCAGCTCTCTCAATCAGCCCCAGCATTTT. Its protein is CASSSLNQPQHF.

This chain joins TRBV2 and TRBJ2-2, with 14 positions matching TRBD2. The CDR3 covers 17 residues. CDR1 is SNHLY and CDR2 is FYNNEI in the germline V gene. V trimming: 3 bases; J trimming: 3 bases; junction bases outside the gene matches: 3. The CDR3 loop is CASSETSGRADTGELFF. CDR3 coding DNA: TGTGCCAGCAGTGAGACTAGCGGGAGGGCGGACACCGGGGAGCTGTTTTTT.

The chain uses TRBV19 and TRBJ1-5; perhaps TRBD1 as D (5 bases). Germline CDR1 reads LNHDA; CDR2 reads SQIVND (reference sequence). The CDR3 is 14 amino acids. V dropped 2 bases and J dropped 5 bases, with 10 bases sitting between them. The CDR3 coding sequence is TGTGCCAGTAGTATAAGGACACGGGATCAGCCCCAGCATTTT. This sequence encodes CASSIRTRDQPQHF.

This clone was detected once. The V call is TRBV28, the J call TRBJ1-1, with a possible D match to TRBD1 (6 bases). Germline V gene data show CDR1 as MDHEN and CDR2 as SYDVKM. There are 12 residues in the CDR3. Trimming cost V 1 base and J 10 bases, with 10 bases left between them. This CDR3 reads CASSLSGRGAFF. The CDR3 bases are TGTGCCAGCAGTTTATCGGGCAGGGGAGCTTTCTTT.

This chain connects TRBV4-2 to TRBJ1-2, with a tentative D call TRBD1 (6 bases). The germline V gene has CDR1 LGHNA and CDR2 YNFKEQ. This CDR3 has 13 residues. The V and J ends lost 5 bases and 2 bases respectively, with 9 bases between them. The CDR3, as DNA: TGTGCCAGCAGCGAGGGACAAAACTATGGCTACACCTTC. Encoded protein: CASSEGQNYGYTF.

The chain carries TRBV28 and TRBJ2-3, with no clear D. The V and J ends lost 6 bases and 1 base respectively, with 14 bases between them. CDR1 and CDR2 from the germline V gene are MDHEN and SYDVKM. The CDR3 length is 15 residues. The CDR3 coding sequence is TGTGCCAGCAGCCTTAGCTTAGTAGGCACAGATACGCAGTATTTT. Translation gives CASSLSLVGTDTQYF.

The V and J genes are TRBV28 and TRBJ2-2, with D perhaps TRBD1 (5 bases). Trimming took 7 bases from V and 7 from J, leaving 16 bases between them. The CDR3 has 14 amino acids. CDR1 is MDHEN, CDR2 SYDVKM, per germline. The CDR3 nucleotides are TGTGCCAGCAATTCTTTGGCAGGGAACGGGGAGCTGTTTTTT. It translates to CASNSLAGNGELFF.

The chain is built from TRBV10-2 and TRBJ2-2; D remains ambiguous. Germline V gene sequence: CDR1 WSHSY, CDR2 SAAADI. This CDR3 has 16 amino acids. Between the trimmed V and J ends, which lost 0 bases and 0 bases, there was a span of 8 bases. This CDR3 reads CASSESFLPNTGELFF. As DNA, the CDR3 is TGCGCCAGCAGTGAGTCGTTCCTCCCGAACACCGGGGAGCTGTTTTTT.

This chain uses TRBV2 with TRBJ1-5; D is possibly TRBD1 (5 bases). Germline V CDR1 and CDR2: SNHLY, FYNNEI. The length of the CDR3 is 16 residues. V dropped 1 base and J dropped 7 bases, with 17 bases sitting between them. The CDR3 DNA sequence: TGTGCCAGCAGTGAAGGGGTGACCCGGAGGGGACAGCCCCAGCATTTT. It encodes CASSEGVTRRGQPQHF.

The chain carries TRBV28 and TRBJ1-6; possible D gene TRBD1, 6 bases. Germline loops: CDR1 MDHEN, CDR2 SYDVKM. The CDR3 spans 13 residues. V was trimmed by 6 bases and J by 12 bases, leaving 15 bases between them. The CDR3 spells CASSPDLGGPLHF. CDR3 coding DNA: TGTGCCAGCAGCCCCGATCTAGGGGGACCCCTCCACTTT.